The 17 T cell receptor beta chains in this list originate from one sample, sequenced in a study of blood T cell repertoires in COVID-19. Libraries were prepared by immunoSEQ multiplex PCR; TCRdb keeps only in-frame clonotypes and omits some of them. The sample has 200,000 to 250,000 clones, approximately 90% seen once; the top ten hold under 4%. Sequencing was carried out using PBMCs or T cells enriched from blood (not recorded which). The receptor set was obtained from a young woman in a cohort exposed to, infected with or recovered from COVID-19 (not recorded which).

The J gene is TRBJ1-5, the V gene TRBV5-1, with D possibly TRBD1 on 5 matching bases. Germline assignment: CDR1 SGHRS and CDR2 YFSETQ. The CDR3 is 15 residues long. Trimming left V 6 bases short and J 1 base short, with 14 bases between. The CDR3, as DNA: TGCGCCAGCATAGTGGGGCAGCTAAGCAATCAGCCCCAGCATTTT. It yields the protein CASIVGQLSNQPQHF.

The chain has TRBV5-4 and TRBJ2-3; D perhaps matches TRBD1 (6 bases). Trimming removed 3 bases from V and 6 bases from J, with 17 bases in between. Germline CDR1 reads SGHNT; CDR2 reads YYREEE (reference sequence). The CDR3 is 15 amino acids. The CDR3 bases are TGTGCCAGCAGCTCCAGGGGTTGGGATCCCGATACGCAGTATTTT. Its translation: CASSSRGWDPDTQYF.

V and J are TRBV5-4 and TRBJ2-1; 7 bases agree with TRBD2. V was pared by 5 bases and J by 0 bases, with 8 bases of the junction left unmatched. This CDR3 has 16 residues. The germline gives CDR1 SGHNT, CDR2 YYREEE (reference sequence). CDR3 amino acids: CASSHWGEGSYNEQFF. In nucleotides, the CDR3 is TGTGCCAGCAGTCATTGGGGGGAGGGCTCCTACAATGAGCAGTTCTTC.

Notes on this clone: A read error may account for a junction end that differs from germline. The chain joins TRBV6-6 to TRBJ1-3; 11 nucleotides agree with TRBD1. Germline loops: CDR1 MNHNY, CDR2 SVGAGI (reference sequence). CDR3 length equals 18 residues. The CDR3 here is CASSLRTGGLRSRNTIYF. The CDR3 bases are TGTGCCAGCAGTCTCCGGACAGGGGGCCTACGCTCTCGAAACACCATATATTTT.

V gene TRBV24-1 combines with J gene TRBJ1-5, with TRBD1 as a possible D gene (6 bases). The CDR3 extends over 14 amino acids. The V gene's germline CDR1 is KGHDR and CDR2 SFDVKD. The V gene lost 7 bases and the J gene lost 0 bases, with 9 bases spanning the gap. The CDR3 DNA reads TGTGCCACCAGCATACAGGGTAGCAATCAGCCCCAGCATTTT. This encodes CATSIQGSNQPQHF.

This clone was seen a handful of times. J is TRBJ1-5 and V is TRBV15, with no clear D. CDR1 is LNHNV, CDR2 YYDKDF, per germline (reference sequence). Trimming took 2 bases from V and 2 from J, leaving 10 bases between them. This CDR3 contains 15 residues. The CDR3 DNA sequence: TGTGCCACCAGCAGACTGAGGGAGGGCAATCAGCCCCAGCATTTT. It codes for CATSRLREGNQPQHF.

The chain carries TRBV7-3 and TRBJ1-1; 8 nucleotides match TRBD1. With 6 bases clipped from V and 3 bases from J, the junction kept 3 bases outside the gene matches. The length of the CDR3 is 13 residues. In germline, CDR1 is SGHTA, CDR2 FQGTGA. The CDR3 reads CASSLTGDTEAFF. CDR3 nucleotides: TGTGCCAGCAGTCTGACAGGGGACACTGAAGCTTTCTTT. Supplemented by reference TRBV7-3 and TRBJ1-1, the full variable domain reads GAGVSQTPSNKVTEKGKYVELRCDPISGHTALYWYRQSLGQGPEFLIYFQGTGAADDSGLPNDRFFAVRPEGSVSTLKIQRTERGDSAVYLCASSLTGDTEAFFGQGTRLTVV.

The rearrangement uses TRBV14 and TRBJ2-1; 8 bases agree with TRBD2. Germline trimming cut 6 bases from V and 9 bases from J; bases unmatched to any gene: 4. The germline V gene encodes CDR1 SGHDN and CDR2 FVKESK. This CDR3 contains 12 residues. The CDR3 region is CASRESGSEQFF. CDR3 nucleotide sequence: TGTGCCAGCAGAGAAAGCGGGAGTGAGCAGTTCTTC.

The rearrangement joins TRBV27 to TRBJ1-6, with D unclear. The germline gives CDR1 MNHEY, CDR2 SMNVEV (reference sequence). V was pared by 4 bases and J by 7 bases, with 8 bases between. The CDR3 has 13 residues. In DNA form, the CDR3 reads TGTGCCAGCAGTTCGGAACTAAATTCACCCCTCCACTTT. The encoded protein is CASSSELNSPLHF.

The chain links TRBV4-1 to TRBJ2-1; 9 bases are shared with TRBD2. This CDR3 has 18 residues. Germline V gene lookup returns CDR1 MGHRA and CDR2 YSYEKL. V shed 3 bases, J shed 0 bases, and the junction held 9 bases outside the gene matches. The CDR3 loop is CASSQPLAGRSSYNEQFF. In DNA, the CDR3 is TGCGCCAGCAGCCAGCCTCTAGCGGGGCGAAGCTCCTACAATGAGCAGTTCTTC.

This clone showed up just once. This rearrangement joins TRBV2 to TRBJ2-3; TRBD1 is a possible D gene (6 bases). The CDR3 has 15 amino acids. Germline assignment: CDR1 SNHLY and CDR2 FYNNEI. V dropped 4 bases and J dropped 0 bases, with 11 bases sitting between them. For the CDR3, the DNA is TGTGCCAGCAGTGGGGGGACAACTAGCACAGATACGCAGTATTTT. This encodes CASSGGTTSTDTQYF.

The chain combines TRBV13 with TRBJ2-5; D unclear. Trimming removed 5 bases at V and 2 bases at J, with 6 bases between. Germline loops: CDR1 PRHDT, CDR2 FYEKMQ (reference sequence). There are 12 residues in the CDR3. CDR3 loop: CASSLSQETQYF. The CDR3 nucleotides read TGTGCCAGCAGCCTAAGTCAAGAGACCCAGTACTTC.

The V gene is TRBV10-3, the J gene TRBJ2-1; D perhaps matches TRBD2 (6 bases). The CDR3 totals 12 residues. Germline V CDR1 and CDR2: ENHRY, SYGVKD. V lost 9 bases to trimming and J lost 11 bases, with 17 bases between them. DNA for the CDR3: TGTGCCATAACCGGGGAGGAGAGTCAGCAGTTCTTC. It translates to CAITGEESQQFF.

This clone occurred a few times. The gene calls are TRBV7-9 and TRBJ1-6; D is unclear. The CDR3 is made up of 14 amino acids. V lost 5 bases and J 0 bases, leaving 5 bases between the germline ends. Germline V gene lookup returns CDR1 SEHNR and CDR2 FQNEAQ (reference sequence). The CDR3 sequence is CASSQDSYNSPLHF. CDR3 nucleotides: TGTGCCAGCAGCCAGGACTCCTATAATTCACCCCTCCACTTT.

This rearrangement joins TRBV5-1 to TRBJ2-3, with 11 bases lining up with TRBD2. Germline V gene lookup returns CDR1 SGHRS and CDR2 YFSETQ. V trimming: 3 bases; J trimming: 2 bases; junction bases outside the gene matches: 5. CDR3 size: 16 residues. CDR3 sequence reads: CASSSVAGGVTDTQYF. CDR3 bases: TGCGCCAGCAGCTCCGTAGCGGGGGGGGTCACAGATACGCAGTATTTT.

This sequence joins TRBV6-2 or TRBV6-3 and TRBJ2-3; TRBD1 is a possible D gene (5 bases). This CDR3 is built from 15 residues. Germline-derived CDR1 and CDR2 are MNHEY and SVGEGT. The V end was cut by 2 bases, the J end by 4 bases, with 13 bases between. CDR3 nucleotides: TGTGCCAGCAGTTACGACAGCGTTCGTCCAGATACGCAGTATTTT. As protein: CASSYDSVRPDTQYF.

The chain combines TRBV3-1 (or the pseudogene TRBV3-2) with TRBJ1-1; D is unresolved. Germline CDR1 and CDR2: LGHDT and YNNKEL (reference sequence). The CDR3 loop spans 16 amino acids. V was clipped by 0 bases and J by 7 bases, with 18 bases between them. As DNA, the CDR3 is TGTGCCAGCAGCCAAGAAGAGACCCACAGATATGGTGAAGCTTTCTTT. Translation: CASSQEETHRYGEAFF.